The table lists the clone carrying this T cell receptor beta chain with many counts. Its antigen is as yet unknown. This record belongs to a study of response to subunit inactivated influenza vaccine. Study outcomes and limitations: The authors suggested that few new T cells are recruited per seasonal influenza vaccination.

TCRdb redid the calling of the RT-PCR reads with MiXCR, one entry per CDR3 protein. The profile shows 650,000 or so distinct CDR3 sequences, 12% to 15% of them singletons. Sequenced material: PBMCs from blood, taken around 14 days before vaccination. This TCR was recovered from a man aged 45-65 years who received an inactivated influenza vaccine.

CDR3 sequence reads: CASRAFGGQNTGELFF. CDR3 sequence (DNA): TGTGCCAGCAGGGCCTTTGGGGGACAGAACACCGGGGAGCTGTTTTTT. The rearrangement joins TRBV6-2 or TRBV6-3 to TRBJ2-2; D perhaps matches TRBD1 (6 bases). Germline CDR1 MNHEY, CDR2 SVGEGT. The CDR3 is made up of 16 amino acids. With 6 bases removed from V and 1 base from J, the gap between germline ends came to 15 bases.